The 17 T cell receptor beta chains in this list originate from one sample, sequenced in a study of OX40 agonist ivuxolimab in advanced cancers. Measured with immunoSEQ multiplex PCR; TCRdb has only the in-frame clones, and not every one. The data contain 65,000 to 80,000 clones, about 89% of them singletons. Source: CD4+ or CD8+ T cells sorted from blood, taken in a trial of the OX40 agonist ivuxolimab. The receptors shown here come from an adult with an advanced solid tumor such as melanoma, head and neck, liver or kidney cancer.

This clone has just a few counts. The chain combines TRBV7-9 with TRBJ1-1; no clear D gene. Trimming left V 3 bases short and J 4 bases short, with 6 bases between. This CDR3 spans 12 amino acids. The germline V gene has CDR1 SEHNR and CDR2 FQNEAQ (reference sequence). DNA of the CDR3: TGTGCCAGCAGCTTCGGAAGCACTGAAGCTTTCTTT. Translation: CASSFGSTEAFF.

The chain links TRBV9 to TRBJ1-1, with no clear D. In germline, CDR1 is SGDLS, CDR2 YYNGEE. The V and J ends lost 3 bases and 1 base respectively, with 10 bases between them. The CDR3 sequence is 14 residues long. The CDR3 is CASSAWTANTEAFF. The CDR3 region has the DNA TGTGCCAGCAGCGCATGGACGGCGAACACTGAAGCTTTCTTT. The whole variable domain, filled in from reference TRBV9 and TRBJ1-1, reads DSGVTQTPKHLITATGQRVTLRCSPRSGDLSVYWYQQSLDQGLQFLIQYYNGEERAKGNILERFSAQQFPDLHSELNLSSLELGDSALYFCASSAWTANTEAFFGQGTRLTVV.

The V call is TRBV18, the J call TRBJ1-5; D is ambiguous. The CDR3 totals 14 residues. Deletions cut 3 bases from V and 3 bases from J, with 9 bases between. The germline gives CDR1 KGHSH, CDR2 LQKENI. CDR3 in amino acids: CASSPFADNQPQHF. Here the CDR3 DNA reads TGTGCCAGCTCACCGTTTGCGGACAATCAGCCCCAGCATTTT.

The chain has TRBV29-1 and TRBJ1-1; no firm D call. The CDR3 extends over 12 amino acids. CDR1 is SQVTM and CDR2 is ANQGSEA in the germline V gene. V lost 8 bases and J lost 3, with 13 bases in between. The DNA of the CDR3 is TGCAGCACCGAGGGTGTCGACACTGAAGCTTTCTTT. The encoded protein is CSTEGVDTEAFF.

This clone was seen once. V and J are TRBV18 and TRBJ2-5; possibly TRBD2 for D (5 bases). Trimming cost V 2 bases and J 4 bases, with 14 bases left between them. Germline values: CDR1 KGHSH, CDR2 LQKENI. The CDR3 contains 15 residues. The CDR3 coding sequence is TGTGCCAGCTCACCAGAGCGGACCGTAGGAGAGACCCAGTACTTC. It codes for CASSPERTVGETQYF. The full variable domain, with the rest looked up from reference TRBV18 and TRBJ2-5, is NAGVMQNPRHLVRRRGQEARLRCSPMKGHSHVYWYRQLPEEGLKFMVYLQKENIIDESGMPKERFSAEFPKEGPSILRIQQVVRGDSAAYFCASSPERTVGETQYFGPGTRLLVL.

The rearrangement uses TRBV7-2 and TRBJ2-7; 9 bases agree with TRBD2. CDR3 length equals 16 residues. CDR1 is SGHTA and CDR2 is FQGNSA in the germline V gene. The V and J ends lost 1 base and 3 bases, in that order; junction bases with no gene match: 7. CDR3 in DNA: TGTGCCAGCAGCTTAGGGCAGGTAGCGGGAGTCTACGAGCAGTACTTC. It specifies CASSLGQVAGVYEQYF.

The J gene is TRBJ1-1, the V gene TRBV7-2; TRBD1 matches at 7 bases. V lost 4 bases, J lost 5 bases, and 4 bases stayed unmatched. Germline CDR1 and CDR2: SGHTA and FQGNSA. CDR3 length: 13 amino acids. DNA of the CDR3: TGTGCCAGCAGCTCAGACAGGGTAACTGAAGCTTTCTTT. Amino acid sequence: CASSSDRVTEAFF.

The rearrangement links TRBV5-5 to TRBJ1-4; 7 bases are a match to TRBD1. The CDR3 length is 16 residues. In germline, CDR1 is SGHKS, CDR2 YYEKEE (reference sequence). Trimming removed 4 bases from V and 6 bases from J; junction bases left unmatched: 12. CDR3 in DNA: TGTGCCAGCAGCCCCAGACAGGGTTATGGGGATGAAAAACTGTTTTTT. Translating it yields CASSPRQGYGDEKLFF.

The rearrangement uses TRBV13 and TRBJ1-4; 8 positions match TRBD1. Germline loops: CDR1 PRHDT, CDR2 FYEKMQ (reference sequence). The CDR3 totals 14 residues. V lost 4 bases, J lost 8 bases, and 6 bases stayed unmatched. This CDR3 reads CASSSVGTGEKLFF. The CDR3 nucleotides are TGTGCCAGCAGCTCAGTCGGGACAGGAGAAAAACTGTTTTTT.

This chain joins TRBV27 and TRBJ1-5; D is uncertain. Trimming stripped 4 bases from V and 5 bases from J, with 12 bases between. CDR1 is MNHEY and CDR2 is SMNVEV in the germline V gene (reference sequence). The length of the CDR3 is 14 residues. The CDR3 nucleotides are TGTGCCAGCAGTTGGTCCAGGCACGATCAGCCCCAGCATTTT. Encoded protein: CASSWSRHDQPQHF.

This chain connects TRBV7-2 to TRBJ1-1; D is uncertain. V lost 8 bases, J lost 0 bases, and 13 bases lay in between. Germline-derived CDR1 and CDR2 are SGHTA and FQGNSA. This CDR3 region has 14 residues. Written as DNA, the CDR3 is TGTGCCAGCCGCCCGAGGGCCCTGAACACTGAAGCTTTCTTT. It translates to CASRPRALNTEAFF. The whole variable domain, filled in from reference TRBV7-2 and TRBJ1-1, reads GAGVSQSPSNKVTEKGKDVELRCDPISGHTALYWYRQSLGQGLEFLIYFQGNSAPDKSGLPSDRFSAERTGGSVSTLTIQRTQQEDSAVYLCASRPRALNTEAFFGQGTRLTVV.

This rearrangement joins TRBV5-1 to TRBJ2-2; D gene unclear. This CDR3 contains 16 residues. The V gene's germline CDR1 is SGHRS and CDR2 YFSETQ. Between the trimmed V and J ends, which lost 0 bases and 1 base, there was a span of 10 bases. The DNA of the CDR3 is TGCGCCAGCAGCTTGGATACGCGGAAGAACACCGGGGAGCTGTTTTTT. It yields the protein CASSLDTRKNTGELFF.

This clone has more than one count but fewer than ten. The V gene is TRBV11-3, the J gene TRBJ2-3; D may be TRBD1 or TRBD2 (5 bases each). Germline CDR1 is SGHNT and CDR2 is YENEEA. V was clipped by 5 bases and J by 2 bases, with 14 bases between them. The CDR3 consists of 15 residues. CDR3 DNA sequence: TGTGCCAGCAGCCCTGACGAGGGGATCACAGATACGCAGTATTTT. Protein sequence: CASSPDEGITDTQYF.

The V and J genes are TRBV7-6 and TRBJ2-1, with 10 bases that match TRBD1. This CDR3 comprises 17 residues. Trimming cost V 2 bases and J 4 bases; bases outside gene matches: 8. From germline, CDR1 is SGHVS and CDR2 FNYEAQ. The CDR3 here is CASSLLGWGQGYNEQFF. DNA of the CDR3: TGTGCCAGCAGCTTATTGGGGTGGGGACAGGGGTACAATGAGCAGTTCTTC.

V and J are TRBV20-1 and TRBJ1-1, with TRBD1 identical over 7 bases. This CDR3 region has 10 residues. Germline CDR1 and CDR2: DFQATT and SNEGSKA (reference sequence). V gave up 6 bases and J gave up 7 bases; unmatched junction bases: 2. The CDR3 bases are TGCAGTGCGAACAGGGGTGAAGCTTTCTTT. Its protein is CSANRGEAFF.

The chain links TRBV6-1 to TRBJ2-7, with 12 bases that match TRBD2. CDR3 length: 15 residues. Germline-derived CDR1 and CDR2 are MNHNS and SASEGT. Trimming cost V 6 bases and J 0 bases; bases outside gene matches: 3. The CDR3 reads CASSPGLAGSYEQYF. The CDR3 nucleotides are TGTGCCAGCAGCCCGGGACTAGCGGGCTCCTACGAGCAGTACTTC.

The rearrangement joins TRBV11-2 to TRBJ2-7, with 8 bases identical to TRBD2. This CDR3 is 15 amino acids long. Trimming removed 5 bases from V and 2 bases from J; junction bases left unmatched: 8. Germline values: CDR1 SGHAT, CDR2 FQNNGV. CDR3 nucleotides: TGTGCCAGCAGCCCGGGAGGGCTAGCGACCTACGAGCAGTACTTC. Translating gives CASSPGGLATYEQYF. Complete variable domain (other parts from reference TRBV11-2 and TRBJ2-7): EAGVAQSPRYKIIEKRQSVAFWCNPISGHATLYWYQQILGQGPKLLIQFQNNGVVDDSQLPKDRFSAERLKGVDSTLKIQPAKLEDSAVYLCASSPGGLATYEQYFGPGTRLTVT.